This T cell receptor (beta chain) was sequenced in a study of T-cell reconstitution after alpha-beta-depleted transplantation in children. With V trimmed by 6 bases and J by 1 base, 10 bases remained unmatched. CDR1 is MNHEY and CDR2 is SMNVEV in the germline V gene (reference sequence). The CDR3 consists of 16 residues. Only a few counts were recorded for this clonotype. Molecular barcoding with unique molecular identifiers was used for the TCRbeta library. From the PCR reads, TCRdb called clonotypes with MiXCR, one entry per CDR3 protein. The sample contains some 600,000 distinct CDR3 sequences, 10% to 15% of which appear only once.

This chain joins TRBV27 and TRBJ2-5; TRBD2 matches at 8 bases. The sequences come from PBMCs, mostly from graft donor cells, collected 360 days after TCRalphabeta/CD19-depleted stem cell transplant. The receptor was isolated from a male patient under 18 who had a stem cell transplant for acute myeloid leukemia, so the T cells may come from the graft donor. CDR3 DNA sequence: TGTGCCAGCAGCCTTTTAGCGGGAACGGGCCAAGAGACCCAGTACTTC. Protein product: CASSLLAGTGQETQYF.